This entry describes one T cell receptor beta chain. A junction boundary mismatches the germline segment, possibly from a read error. This sample was taken from a study of blood T cells in healthy people across ages. Study background: Roughly one uniquely barcoded beta molecule per two T cells was captured.

Combining a sample-barcoded 5' primer with a J-beta primer mix, a second PCR ran for about 6 to 12 cycles. TCRdb re-derived calls from the 5' RACE reads in MiXCR, one entry per CDR3 protein. The sample shows roughly 700,000 distinct CDR3 sequences, 45% to 50% of them seen only once. Germline CDR1 SGHKS, CDR2 YYEKEE (reference sequence). The CDR3 runs to 14 residues. This chain connects TRBV5-5 to TRBJ2-7, with 9 bases that match TRBD1. The sequencing sample was made of blood. This sequence was found in a woman aged 60 to 75 in good health. The CDR3 region is CASSLGQGVDERYF. The CDR3 bases are TGTGCCAGCAGCTTGGGACAGGGGGTCGACGAGCGGTACTTC.